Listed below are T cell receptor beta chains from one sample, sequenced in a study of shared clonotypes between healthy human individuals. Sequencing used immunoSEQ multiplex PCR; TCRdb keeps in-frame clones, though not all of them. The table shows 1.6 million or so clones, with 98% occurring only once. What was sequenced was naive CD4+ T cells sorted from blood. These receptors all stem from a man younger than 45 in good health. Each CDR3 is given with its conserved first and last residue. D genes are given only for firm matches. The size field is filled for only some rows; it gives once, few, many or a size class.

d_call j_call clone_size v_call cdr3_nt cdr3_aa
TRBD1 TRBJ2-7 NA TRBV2 TGTGCCAGCAGGCCGCGGACAGGGGCCTACGAGCAGTACTTC CASRPRTGAYEQYF
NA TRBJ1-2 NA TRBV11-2 TGTGCCAGCAGTCATCCGACAAACTATGGCTACACCTTC CASSHPTNYGYTF
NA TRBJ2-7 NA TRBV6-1 TGTGCCAGCAGTGAAAATCGGGGTTACGAGCAGTACTTC CASSENRGYEQYF
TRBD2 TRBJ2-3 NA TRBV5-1 TGCGCCAGCAGCTTGTTTCTAGCGGGAATCACAGATACGCAGTATTTT CASSLFLAGITDTQYF
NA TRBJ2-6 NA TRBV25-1 TGTGCCAGCAGTTCCGGGACGGCCTCTGGGGCCAACGTCCTGACTTTC CASSSGTASGANVLTF
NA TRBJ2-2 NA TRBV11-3 TGTGCCAGCAGCCGTAGCGTGTCGAACACCGGGGAGCTGTTTTTT CASSRSVSNTGELFF
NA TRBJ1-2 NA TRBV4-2 TGTGCCAGCAGCCAAGAGGGCGGTGGAGCCAACTATGGCTACACCTTC CASSQEGGGANYGYTF
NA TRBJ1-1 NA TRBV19 TGTGCCAGTAGCCCAGGCCCGAACACTGAAGCTTTCTTT CASSPGPNTEAFF
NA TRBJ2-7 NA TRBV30 TGTGCCTGGAGTGACCAGAGACCCTACGAGCAGTACTTC CAWSDQRPYEQYF
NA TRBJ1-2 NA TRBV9 TGTGCCAGCAGCGTAGAGGGCAGGGTCGACGCTGGCTACACCTTC CASSVEGRVDAGYTF
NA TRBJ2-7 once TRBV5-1 TGCGCCAGCAGCTTGGAGGGACGCTCCTACGAGCAGTACTTC CASSLEGRSYEQYF
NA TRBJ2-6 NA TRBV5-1 TGCGCCAGCAGCTTAATACTGGGAGGGGCCAACGTCCTGACTTTC CASSLILGGANVLTF
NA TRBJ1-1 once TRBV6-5 TGTGCCAGCAGTTATCAAGCGAACACTGAAGCTTTCTTT CASSYQANTEAFF
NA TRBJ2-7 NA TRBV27 TGTGCCAGCAGCCACGAGGGATCCTACGAGCAGTACTTC CASSHEGSYEQYF
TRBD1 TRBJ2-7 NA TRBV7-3 TGTGCCAGCAGCTTAATCAGGGGGACCGAGCAGTACTTC CASSLIRGTEQYF
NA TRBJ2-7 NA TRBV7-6 TGTGCCAGCAAACCGAGCGGGCCCAGCTCCTACGAGCAGTACTTC CASKPSGPSSYEQYF
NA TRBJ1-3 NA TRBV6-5 TGTGCCAGCAGCCCTATAACAGCTGGAAACACCATATATTTT CASSPITAGNTIYF
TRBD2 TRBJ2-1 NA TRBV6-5 TGTGCCAGCAGGAGACCGGGACTAGCGGGGAATGAGCAGTTCTTC CASRRPGLAGNEQFF
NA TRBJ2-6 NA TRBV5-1 TGCGCCAGCAGCTTGGTTGGGAACGCTGGGGCCAACGTCCTGACTTTC CASSLVGNAGANVLTF
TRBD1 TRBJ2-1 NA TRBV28 TGTGCCAGCAGTCTACGTTGGGGACAGGCGGACTACAATGAGCAGTTCTTC CASSLRWGQADYNEQFF
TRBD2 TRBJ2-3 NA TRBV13 TGTGCCAGCAGCAGCCCCTCCTACCGGGTAGCGGGTAACACAGATACGCAGTATTTT CASSSPSYRVAGNTDTQYF
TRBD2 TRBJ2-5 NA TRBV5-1 TGCGCCAGCGGGCTAGCGGGCGCACTTGGAGAGACCCAGTACTTC CASGLAGALGETQYF
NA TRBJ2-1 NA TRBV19 TGTGCCAGTAGTATAAGGGGTCGGCGGACAGACCACAATGAGCAGTTCTTC CASSIRGRRTDHNEQFF
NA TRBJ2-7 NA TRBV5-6 TGTGCCAGCAGCTTCACCCAGGGAGCCTACGAGCAGTACTTC CASSFTQGAYEQYF
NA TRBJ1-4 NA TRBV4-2 TGTGCCAGCAGCCCTGAGAGGGCAGGGTGGGATGAAAAACTGTTTTTT CASSPERAGWDEKLFF
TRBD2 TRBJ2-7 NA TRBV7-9 TGTGCCAGCAGCTCTTTAGCGGGAGACTACGAGCAGTACTTC CASSSLAGDYEQYF
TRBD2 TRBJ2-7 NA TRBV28 TGTGCCAGCAGCAGGGCGGGGGGTTACGAGCAGTACTTC CASSRAGGYEQYF
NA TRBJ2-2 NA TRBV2 TGTGCCAGCAGTGAATGGGGCACCGGGGAGCTGTTTTTT CASSEWGTGELFF
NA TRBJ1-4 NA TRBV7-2 TGTGCCAGCAGCACGGACAGTAATGGTGAAAAACTGTTTTTT CASSTDSNGEKLFF
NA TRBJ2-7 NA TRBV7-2 TGTGCCAGCAGCTTAGCGTACGGGTCACAAAACGAGCAGTACTTC CASSLAYGSQNEQYF
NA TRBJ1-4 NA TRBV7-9 TGTGCCAGCAGCTCGGACAAAAGGGAGGCTATCTTAGAAAAACTGTTTTTT CASSSDKREAILEKLFF
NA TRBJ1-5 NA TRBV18 TGTGCCAGCTCCCCTCTCAGTAGTAGCAATCAGCCCCAGCATTTT CASSPLSSSNQPQHF
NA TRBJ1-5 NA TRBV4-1 TGCGCCAGCAGCCAACCTTCCAAAGTAAGCAATCAGCCCCAGCATTTT CASSQPSKVSNQPQHF
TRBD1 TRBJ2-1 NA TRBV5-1 TGCGCCAGCAGCTTGGTCGTGACAGGGACCTACAATGAGCAGTTCTTC CASSLVVTGTYNEQFF
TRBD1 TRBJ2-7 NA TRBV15 TGTGCCACCAGCAGAGAAGGGGACAGCCACTACGAGCAGTACTTC CATSREGDSHYEQYF
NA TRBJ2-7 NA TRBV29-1 TGCAGCGTTGAAGTGACAGCCGACGGTGTGCAGTACTTC CSVEVTADGVQYF
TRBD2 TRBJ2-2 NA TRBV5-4 TGTGCCAGCAGCTTTAGCGGGAGAATAGGCGGGGAGCTGTTTTTT CASSFSGRIGGELFF
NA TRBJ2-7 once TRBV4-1 TGCGCCAGCAGCGGGCGGGACCGCTCCTACGAGCAGTACTTC CASSGRDRSYEQYF
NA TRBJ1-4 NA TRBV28 TGTGCCAGCAGTTTAGGGGGGCAGGAGAATGAAAAACTGTTTTTT CASSLGGQENEKLFF
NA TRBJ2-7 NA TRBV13 TGTGCCAGCAGCTCCCTAAGGGGGAGCTACGAGCAGTACTTC CASSSLRGSYEQYF